What follows are 18 T cell receptor beta chains derived from one specimen sequenced in a study of human T cells and chemical hapten exposure. One entry per CDR3 protein, called by TCRdb with MiXCR from the RACE reads. The sample holds fewer than 400,000 distinct CDR3 sequences, around 6.9% seen once. Time point indicated: patch test 1, 2 weeks after DPC sensitization. Sample treatment: therapeutic diphenylcyclopropenone sensitization with weekly scalp DPC. Sequenced here: whole blood, sampled in connection with sensitization to the hapten diphenylcyclopropenone (DPC). The receptors shown here come from a woman younger than 30 with alopecia areata. Some clones in this sample may be carry-over from other donors' samples.

This clonotype was seen at least ten times. V and J are TRBV11-2 and TRBJ2-3, with D unclear. The ends were cut back, 5 bases at V and 2 bases at J, with 5 bases in the middle. Germline V gene lookup returns CDR1 SGHAT and CDR2 FQNNGV. The CDR3 totals 12 residues. The CDR3 loop is CASSILTDTQYF. As DNA, the CDR3 is TGTGCCAGCAGCATCCTCACAGATACGCAGTATTTT. The full variable domain, with the rest looked up from reference TRBV11-2 and TRBJ2-3, is EAGVAQSPRYKIIEKRQSVAFWCNPISGHATLYWYQQILGQGPKLLIQFQNNGVVDDSQLPKDRFSAERLKGVDSTLKIQPAKLEDSAVYLCASSILTDTQYFGPGTRLTVL.

This clonotype was recorded a few times. The chain couples TRBV12-3 or TRBV12-4 to TRBJ1-6; D is unresolved. This CDR3 is built from 17 residues. V gave up 4 bases and J gave up 8 bases, with 21 bases separating them. CDR3 DNA sequence: TGTGCCAGCAGTTCTGGAGCCCTCGGACTCGCGGATTCACCCCTCCACTTT. Translating gives CASSSGALGLADSPLHF.

This clonotype was recorded a few times. This chain uses TRBV6-2 or TRBV6-3 with TRBJ2-1, with D perhaps assigned TRBD1 or TRBD2 (8 bases each). From germline, CDR1 is MNHEY and CDR2 SVGEGT. V lost 6 bases, J lost 9 bases, and 18 bases lay in between. CDR3 length: 14 amino acids. CDR3 nucleotide sequence: TGTGCCAGCAGGACGGGACAGGCGGGGGGTGAGCAGTTCTTC. Its protein is CASRTGQAGGEQFF.

This clonotype was observed many times. The V call is TRBV6-5, the J call TRBJ2-1, with TRBD2 matching 7 bases. The CDR3 extends over 14 amino acids. After removal of 0 bases from V and 8 bases from J, the junction contained 4 bases not matched to a gene. CDR1 and CDR2 from the germline V gene are MNHEY and SVGAGI. CDR3 bases: TGTGCCAGCAGTTACTCACGGGGGGTCGATGAGCAGTTCTTC. It yields the protein CASSYSRGVDEQFF.

This clonotype showed up just a few times. This chain connects TRBV18 to TRBJ1-1; 10 bases are shared with TRBD1. The ends lost 6 bases at V and 4 bases at J; junction bases unmatched: 14. CDR1 KGHSH and CDR2 LQKENI come from the germline V gene. The CDR3 has 17 residues. The chain's CDR3 is CASSPTGTGVGSTEAFF. The CDR3, as DNA: TGTGCCAGCTCCCCAACCGGGACAGGGGTAGGTAGCACTGAAGCTTTCTTT.

This clonotype was detected only a few times. The chain recombines TRBV10-2 with TRBJ1-5; D is unresolved. In germline, CDR1 is WSHSY, CDR2 SAAADI. The CDR3 length is 13 residues. Between the trimmed V and J ends, which lost 4 bases and 5 bases, there was a span of 9 bases. CDR3 in DNA: TGCGCCAGCAGTGCCCGACTTGATCAGCCCCAGCATTTT. This sequence encodes CASSARLDQPQHF.

This clonotype was counted a few times. The V gene is TRBV12-5, the J gene TRBJ1-1; weak D call: TRBD1 (5 bases). V lost 5 bases and J lost 5, with 24 bases in between. The CDR3 covers 17 residues. CDR1 is LGHNT, CDR2 FRNRAP, per germline. CDR3: CASGLGTLELFGTEAFF. CDR3 DNA: TGTGCTAGTGGTCTAGGGACTCTGGAACTATTTGGGACTGAAGCTTTCTTT. Combining the CDR3 with reference TRBV12-5 and TRBJ1-1 gives the whole variable domain DARVTQTPRHKVTEMGQEVTMRCQPILGHNTVFWYRQTMMQGLELLAYFRNRAPLDDSGMPKDRFSAEMPDATLATLKIQPSEPRDSAVYFCASGLGTLELFGTEAFFGQGTRLTVV.

This clonotype was seen at least ten times. The chain links TRBV5-1 to TRBJ2-2; D is undetermined. CDR3 size: 13 residues. In germline, CDR1 is SGHRS, CDR2 YFSETQ. V lost 4 bases to trimming and J lost 6 bases, with 10 bases between them. In DNA, the CDR3 is TGCGCCAGCAGCGTGGGATCAGCCGGGGAGCTGTTTTTT. This encodes CASSVGSAGELFF.

This clonotype has a handful of counts. The chain is built from TRBV12-3 or TRBV12-4 and TRBJ1-5; the D is unclear. Deletions cut 6 bases from V and 11 bases from J, with 11 bases between. CDR3 length: 11 residues. CDR3 DNA: TGTGCCAGCAGCCAACTCCGAGCCCAGCATTTT. This translates into CASSQLRAQHF.

This clonotype was detected a few times. This sequence joins TRBV2 and TRBJ2-7; D possibly matches TRBD1 or TRBD2 (5 bases each). Germline V gene data show CDR1 as SNHLY and CDR2 as FYNNEI. Trimming took off 3 bases at V and 3 bases at J, with 9 bases between the two ends. CDR3 size: 13 residues. The CDR3 region is CASSDGTNYEQYF. Here the CDR3 DNA reads TGTGCCAGCAGTGACGGGACCAACTACGAGCAGTACTTC. The whole variable domain, remainder taken from reference TRBV2 and TRBJ2-7, is EPEVTQTPSHQVTQMGQEVILRCVPISNHLYFYWYRQILGQKVEFLVSFYNNEISEKSEIFDDQFSVERPDGSNFTLKIRSTKLEDSAMYFCASSDGTNYEQYFGPGTRLTVT.

As for this clonotype: A single base separates this from a much larger clone, so it may be a read error. The chain recombines TRBV7-9 with TRBJ2-1, with D perhaps matching TRBD1 (5 bases). The CDR3 runs to 14 residues. CDR1 is SEHNR, CDR2 FQNEAQ, per germline (reference sequence). CDR3 region: CACSPRQGYNEQFF. DNA for the CDR3: TGTGCCTGCAGCCCCCGGCAGGGTTACAATGAGCAGTTCTTC.

The CDR3 DNA follows: TGCAGTGCTAGCCCCATCGGCCAGGGGGCCTACTACGAGCAGTACTTC. Its protein product is CSASPIGQGAYYEQYF. V usage is TRBV20-1 and J usage is TRBJ2-7; 8 nucleotides line up with TRBD1. The V gene's germline CDR1 is DFQATT and CDR2 SNEGSKA (reference sequence). The CDR3 loop spans 16 amino acids. V lost 3 bases to trimming and J lost 3 bases; unmatched junction nucleotides: 13.

This clonotype was counted at least ten times. The chain uses TRBV6-5 and TRBJ1-4; 8 nucleotides line up with TRBD1. The CDR3 has 15 amino acids. V dropped 5 bases and J dropped 0; count of bases not matched to a gene: 2. Germline V gives CDR1 MNHEY, CDR2 SVGAGI. The CDR3 reads CASSPQGATNEKLFF. For the CDR3, the DNA is TGTGCCAGCAGTCCACAGGGGGCAACTAATGAAAAACTGTTTTTT.

The sample holds a few counts of this clonotype. The V call is TRBV28, the J call TRBJ2-2, with TRBD1 as a possible D gene (5 bases). This CDR3 has 16 amino acids. The V and J ends lost 7 bases and 4 bases respectively, with 19 bases between them. CDR1 MDHEN and CDR2 SYDVKM come from the germline V gene. CDR3 in amino acids: CASNPPQGRGTGELFF. CDR3 DNA sequence: TGTGCCAGCAATCCCCCCCAGGGCAGAGGCACCGGGGAGCTGTTTTTT.

The rearrangement uses TRBV6-5 and TRBJ2-4; D possibly uses TRBD1 or TRBD2 (7 bases each). Germline V gives CDR1 MNHEY, CDR2 SVGAGI. The CDR3 covers 16 residues. V was pared by 4 bases and J by 4 bases, with 17 bases between. The CDR3 coding sequence is TGTGCCAGCAGTTTAGAAAGACAGGGAGGGAAAAACATTCAGTACTTC. Translated: CASSLERQGGKNIQYF.

The table lists this clonotype with a few counts. The gene calls are TRBV5-1 and TRBJ2-1; tentatively, D is TRBD1 (6 bases). CDR1 and CDR2 (germline): SGHRS, YFSETQ. CDR3 length: 16 residues. V was trimmed by 4 bases and J by 3 bases, leaving 17 bases between them. The CDR3 coding sequence is TGCGCCAGCAGCGCCGGGACACCCAGCCTCTACAATGAGCAGTTCTTC. Translating gives CASSAGTPSLYNEQFF.

The sample holds many counts of this clonotype. The chain carries TRBV7-9 and TRBJ1-2, with D possibly TRBD1 on 6 matching bases. The length of the CDR3 is 15 residues. CDR1 is SEHNR and CDR2 is FQNEAQ in the germline V gene (reference sequence). The V gene lost 1 base and the J gene lost 4 bases, with 13 bases spanning the gap. CDR3 DNA sequence: TGTGCCAGCAGCTTAGAAGGGGGACGGACCTATGGCTACACCTTC. Its protein is CASSLEGGRTYGYTF.

V is TRBV12-3 or TRBV12-4 and J is TRBJ1-1; no firm D call. The CDR3 is made up of 15 amino acids. Trimming stripped 6 bases from V and 1 base from J, with 15 bases between. The CDR3 bases are TGTGCCAGCAGCCGATTAACGGAGCCGAACACTGAAGCTTTCTTT. Translation gives CASSRLTEPNTEAFF.